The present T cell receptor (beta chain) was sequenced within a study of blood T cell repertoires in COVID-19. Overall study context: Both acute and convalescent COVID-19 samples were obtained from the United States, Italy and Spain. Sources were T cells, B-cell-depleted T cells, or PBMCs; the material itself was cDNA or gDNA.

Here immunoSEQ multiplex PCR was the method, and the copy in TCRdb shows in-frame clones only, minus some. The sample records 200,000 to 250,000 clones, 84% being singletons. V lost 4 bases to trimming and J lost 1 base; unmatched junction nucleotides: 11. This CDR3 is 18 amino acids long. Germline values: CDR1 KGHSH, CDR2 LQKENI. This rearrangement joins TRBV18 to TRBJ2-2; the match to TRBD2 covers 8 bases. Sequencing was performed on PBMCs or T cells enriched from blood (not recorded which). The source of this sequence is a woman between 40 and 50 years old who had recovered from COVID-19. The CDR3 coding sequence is TGTGCCAGCTCACACGACTGGTATCTAGCGGGGAACACCGGGGAGCTGTTTTTT. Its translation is CASSHDWYLAGNTGELFF.